This T cell receptor (beta chain) was captured by sequencing in a study of Tregs in tolerant kidney transplant recipients. Study findings and constraints: Few patients were studied, so findings need validation in larger groups. Tregs expanded with activated donor B cells seemed most donor-specific.

Sequencing used immunoSEQ multiplex PCR; TCRdb keeps in-frame clones, though not all of them. The data include roughly 23,000 clones; the top ten clones carry around 4%. Related graft donors supplied nonmyeloablative bone marrow transplants, and mixed chimerism was transient. Unstimulated Tregs (CD4+CD25+CD127-) and CD4+CD25- non-Tregs were sorted from PBMCs. Note on this clone: Antigen unknown. The read finishes 3 residues shy of the CDR3 end, and the germline J gene is used to complete it.

V was pared by 0 bases and J by 2 bases, with 7 bases of the junction left unmatched. From germline, CDR1 is SQVTM and CDR2 ANQGSEA. The CDR3 loop spans 16 amino acids. This receptor was taken from a human patient who received a combined kidney and bone marrow transplant. Part of the T cells may come from the graft donor. Sample: CD4+ T cells from blood (PBMCs), taken 6 months after the transplant. The V and J genes are TRBV29-1 and TRBJ2-1, with 7 nucleotides matching TRBD2. Partial CDR3 DNA: TGCAGCGTTGAAGATCTTCGCCTAGCGGCCTACAATGAG. Amino acids: CSVEDLRLAAYNE. The whole CDR3 reads CSVEDLRLAAYNEQFF.